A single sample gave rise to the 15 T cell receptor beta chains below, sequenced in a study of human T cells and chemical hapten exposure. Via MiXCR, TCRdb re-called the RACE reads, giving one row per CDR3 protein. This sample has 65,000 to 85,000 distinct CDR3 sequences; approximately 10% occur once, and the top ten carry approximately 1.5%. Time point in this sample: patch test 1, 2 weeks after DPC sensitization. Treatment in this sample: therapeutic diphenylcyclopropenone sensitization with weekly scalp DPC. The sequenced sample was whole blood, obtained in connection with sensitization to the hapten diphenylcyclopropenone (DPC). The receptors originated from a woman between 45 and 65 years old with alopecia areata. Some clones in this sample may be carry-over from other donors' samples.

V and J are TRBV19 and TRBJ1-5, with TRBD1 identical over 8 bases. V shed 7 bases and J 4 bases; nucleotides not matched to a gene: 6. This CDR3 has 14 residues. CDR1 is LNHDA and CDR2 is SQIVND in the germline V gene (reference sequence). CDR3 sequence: CASTYGTGNQPQHF. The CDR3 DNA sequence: TGTGCCAGTACCTACGGGACAGGAAATCAGCCCCAGCATTTT.

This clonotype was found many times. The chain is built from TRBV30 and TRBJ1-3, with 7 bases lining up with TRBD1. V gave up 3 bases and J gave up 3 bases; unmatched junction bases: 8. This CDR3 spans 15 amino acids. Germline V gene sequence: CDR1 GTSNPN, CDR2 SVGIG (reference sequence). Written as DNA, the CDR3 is TGTGCCTGGAGCCCGACAGGGTTTATTGGAAACACCATATATTTT. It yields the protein CAWSPTGFIGNTIYF.

CDR3 sequence (DNA): TGTGCCAGCAGCCCCGCCGGGACCCCTTGGGAGCAGTACTTC. Translation: CASSPAGTPWEQYF. The genes are TRBV3-1 and TRBJ2-7; D could derive from TRBD1 or TRBD2 (5 bases each). CDR1 and CDR2 (germline): LGHDT, YNNKEL (reference sequence). The CDR3 is 14 amino acids. The V and J ends lost 4 bases and 7 bases respectively, with 17 bases between them.

The CDR3: CASSKGGTPMGTEAFF. The DNA of the CDR3 is TGTGCCAGCAGCAAAGGGGGGACCCCCATGGGCACTGAAGCTTTCTTT. J is TRBJ1-1 and V is TRBV21-1; the table gives TRBD1 as D, unverified against the DNA. TRBV21-1 is noted as a pseudogene. There are 16 residues in the CDR3.

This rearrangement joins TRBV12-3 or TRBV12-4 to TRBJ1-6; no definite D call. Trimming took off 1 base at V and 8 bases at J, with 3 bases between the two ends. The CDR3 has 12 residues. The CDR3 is CASSLEYSPLHF. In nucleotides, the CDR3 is TGTGCCAGCAGTTTAGAGTATTCACCCCTCCACTTT.

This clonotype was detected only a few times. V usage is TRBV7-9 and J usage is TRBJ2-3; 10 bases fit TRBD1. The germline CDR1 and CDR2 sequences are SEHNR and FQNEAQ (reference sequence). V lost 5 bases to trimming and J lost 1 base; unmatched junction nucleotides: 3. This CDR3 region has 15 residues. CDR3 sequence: CASSRDRGRTDTQYF. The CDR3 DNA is TGTGCCAGCAGCCGGGACAGGGGACGCACAGATACGCAGTATTTT.

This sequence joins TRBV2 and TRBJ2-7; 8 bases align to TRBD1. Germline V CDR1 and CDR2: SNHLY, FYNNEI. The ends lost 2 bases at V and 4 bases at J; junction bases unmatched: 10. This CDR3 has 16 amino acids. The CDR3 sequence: CASSENGGRGPYEQYF. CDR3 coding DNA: TGTGCCAGCAGTGAAAACGGAGGCAGGGGGCCTTACGAGCAGTACTTC.

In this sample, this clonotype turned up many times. CDR3 DNA sequence: TGTGCCAGCAGCCATCAAGAGACCCAGTACTTC. It is translated as CASSHQETQYF. The rearrangement uses TRBV7-6 and TRBJ2-5, with D unclear. CDR1 and CDR2 from the germline V gene are SGHVS and FNYEAQ. This CDR3 contains 11 residues. Trimming shortened V by 5 bases and J by 2 bases, and 3 bases separated the two germline ends.

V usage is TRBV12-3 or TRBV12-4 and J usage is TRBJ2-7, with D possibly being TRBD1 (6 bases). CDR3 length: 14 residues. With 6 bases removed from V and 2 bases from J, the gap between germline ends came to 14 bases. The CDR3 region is CASRNNRAPYEQYF. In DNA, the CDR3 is TGTGCCAGCAGGAACAACAGGGCCCCCTACGAGCAGTACTTC.

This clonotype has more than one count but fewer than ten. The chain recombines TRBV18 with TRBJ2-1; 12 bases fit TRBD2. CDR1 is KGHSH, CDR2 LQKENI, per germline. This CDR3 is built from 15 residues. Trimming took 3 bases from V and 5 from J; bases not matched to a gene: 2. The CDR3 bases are TGTGCCAGCTCACCGACTAGCGGGAGTAACAATGAGCAGTTCTTC. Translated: CASSPTSGSNNEQFF.

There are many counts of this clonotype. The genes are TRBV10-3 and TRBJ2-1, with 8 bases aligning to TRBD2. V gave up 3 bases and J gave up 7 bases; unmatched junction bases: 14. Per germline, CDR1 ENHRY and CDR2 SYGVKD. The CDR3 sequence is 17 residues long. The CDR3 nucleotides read TGTGCCATCAGTGAAGGACTAGCTTTATCGGCAAAGAATGAGCAGTTCTTC. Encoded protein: CAISEGLALSAKNEQFF.

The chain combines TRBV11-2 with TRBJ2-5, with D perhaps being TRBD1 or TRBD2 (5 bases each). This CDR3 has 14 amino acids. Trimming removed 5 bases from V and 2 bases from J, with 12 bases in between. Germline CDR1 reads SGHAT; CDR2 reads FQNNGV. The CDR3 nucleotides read TGTGCCAGCAGCGGGGGACGGACACAAGAGACCCAGTACTTC. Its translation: CASSGGRTQETQYF.

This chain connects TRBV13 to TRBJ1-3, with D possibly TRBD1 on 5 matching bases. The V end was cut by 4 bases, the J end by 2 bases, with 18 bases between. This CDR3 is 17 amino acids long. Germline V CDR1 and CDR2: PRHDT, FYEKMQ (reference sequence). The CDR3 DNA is TGTGCCAGCAGCTCCAGGGTTCTGTCCGCGCCTGGAAACACCATATATTTT. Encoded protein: CASSSRVLSAPGNTIYF.

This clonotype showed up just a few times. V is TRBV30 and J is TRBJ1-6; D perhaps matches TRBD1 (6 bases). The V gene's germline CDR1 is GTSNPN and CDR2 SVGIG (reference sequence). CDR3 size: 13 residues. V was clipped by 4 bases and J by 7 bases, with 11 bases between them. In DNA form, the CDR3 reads TGTGCCTGGAAGGGGGATAGGAATTCACCCCTCCACTTT. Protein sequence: CAWKGDRNSPLHF. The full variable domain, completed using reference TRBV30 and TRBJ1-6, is SQTIHQWPATLVQPVGSPLSLECTVEGTSNPNLYWYRQAAGRGLQLLFYSVGIGQISSEVPQNLSASRPQDRQFILSSKKLLLSDSGFYLCAWKGDRNSPLHFGNGTRLTVT.

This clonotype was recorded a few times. This CDR3 is CASRIGLAVTDTQYF. In nucleotides, the CDR3 is TGTGCCAGTAGAATCGGACTAGCGGTTACAGATACGCAGTATTTT. The chain employs TRBV7-9 and TRBJ2-3; 10 bases agree with TRBD2. The germline V gene has CDR1 SEHNR and CDR2 FQNEAQ (reference sequence). The CDR3 contains 15 residues. Trimming removed 9 bases from V and 3 bases from J; junction bases left unmatched: 9.